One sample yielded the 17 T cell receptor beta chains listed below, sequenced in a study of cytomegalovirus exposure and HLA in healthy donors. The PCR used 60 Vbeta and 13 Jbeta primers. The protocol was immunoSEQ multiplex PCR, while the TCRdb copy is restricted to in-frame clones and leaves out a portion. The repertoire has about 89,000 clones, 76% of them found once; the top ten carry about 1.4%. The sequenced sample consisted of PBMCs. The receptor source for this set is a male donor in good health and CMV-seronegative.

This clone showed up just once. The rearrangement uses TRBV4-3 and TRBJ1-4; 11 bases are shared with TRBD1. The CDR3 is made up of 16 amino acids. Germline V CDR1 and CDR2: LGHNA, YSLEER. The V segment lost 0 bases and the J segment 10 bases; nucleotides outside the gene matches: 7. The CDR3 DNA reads TGCGCCAGCAGCCAAGAGTGGGACAGGGGGTCGGCAAAACTGTTTTTT. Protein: CASSQEWDRGSAKLFF.

The CDR3 sequence is CASSILALAGDSTYEQYF. The CDR3 nucleotides are TGTGCCAGTAGTATCTTAGCGCTAGCGGGAGACTCAACCTACGAGCAGTACTTC. This chain uses TRBV19 with TRBJ2-5; 10 bases map to TRBD2. Matching the DNA end better, TRBJ2-7 makes the J call doubtful. Germline CDR1 is LNHDA and CDR2 is SQIVND (reference sequence). The CDR3 runs to 18 residues.

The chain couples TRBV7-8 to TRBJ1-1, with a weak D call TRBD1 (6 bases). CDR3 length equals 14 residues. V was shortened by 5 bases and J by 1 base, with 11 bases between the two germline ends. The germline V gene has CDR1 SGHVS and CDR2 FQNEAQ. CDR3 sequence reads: CASSPLQGNTEAFF. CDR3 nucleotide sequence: TGTGCCAGCAGCCCGCTACAGGGGAACACTGAAGCTTTCTTT.

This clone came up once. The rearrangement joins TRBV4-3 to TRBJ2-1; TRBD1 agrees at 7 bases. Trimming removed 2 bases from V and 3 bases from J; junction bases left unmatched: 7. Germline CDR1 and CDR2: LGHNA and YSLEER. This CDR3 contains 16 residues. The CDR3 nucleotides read TGCGCCAGCAGCCAATCCCGGACAGGCTTCTACAATGAGCAGTTCTTC. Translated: CASSQSRTGFYNEQFF.

CDR3 protein: CASRRPGTQKETQYF. Written as DNA, the CDR3 is TGTGCCAGCAGACGACCGGGGACACAAAAAGAGACCCAGTACTTC. This sequence joins TRBV27 and TRBJ2-5, with a tentative D call TRBD1 (6 bases). Germline CDR1 reads MNHEY; CDR2 reads SMNVEV (reference sequence). The V end lost 6 bases, the J end lost 3 bases, and 17 bases lay between the germline ends. This CDR3 comprises 15 residues.

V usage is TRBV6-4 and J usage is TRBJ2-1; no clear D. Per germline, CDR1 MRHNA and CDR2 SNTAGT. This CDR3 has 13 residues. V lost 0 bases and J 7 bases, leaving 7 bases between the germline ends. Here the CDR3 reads CASSDSSLNEQFF. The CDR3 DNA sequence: TGTGCCAGCAGTGACTCATCCCTAAATGAGCAGTTCTTC.

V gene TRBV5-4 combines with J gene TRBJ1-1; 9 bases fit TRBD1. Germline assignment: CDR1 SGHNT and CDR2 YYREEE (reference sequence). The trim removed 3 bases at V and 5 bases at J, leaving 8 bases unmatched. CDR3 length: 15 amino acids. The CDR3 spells CASSWDREGWTEAFF. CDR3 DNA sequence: TGTGCCAGCAGCTGGGACAGGGAAGGATGGACTGAAGCTTTCTTT.

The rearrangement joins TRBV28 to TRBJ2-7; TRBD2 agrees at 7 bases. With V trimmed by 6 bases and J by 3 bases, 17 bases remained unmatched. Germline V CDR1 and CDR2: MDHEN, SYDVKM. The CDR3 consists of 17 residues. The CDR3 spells CASSLPLGLAVGYEQYF. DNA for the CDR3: TGTGCCAGCAGCCTACCTCTAGGCCTAGCGGTCGGCTACGAGCAGTACTTC.

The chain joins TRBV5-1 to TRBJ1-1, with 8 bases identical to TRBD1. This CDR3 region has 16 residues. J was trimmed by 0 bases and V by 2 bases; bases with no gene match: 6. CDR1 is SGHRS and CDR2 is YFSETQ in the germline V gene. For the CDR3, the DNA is TGCGCCAGCAGCTTCCGACAGGGGATTATGAACACTGAAGCTTTCTTT. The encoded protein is CASSFRQGIMNTEAFF.

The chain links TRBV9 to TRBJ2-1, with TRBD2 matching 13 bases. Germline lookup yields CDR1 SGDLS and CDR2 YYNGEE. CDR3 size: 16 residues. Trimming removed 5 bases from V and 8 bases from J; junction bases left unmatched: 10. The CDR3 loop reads CASRARGLAGSDEQFF. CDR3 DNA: TGTGCCAGCAGGGCGAGGGGACTAGCGGGATCGGATGAGCAGTTCTTC.

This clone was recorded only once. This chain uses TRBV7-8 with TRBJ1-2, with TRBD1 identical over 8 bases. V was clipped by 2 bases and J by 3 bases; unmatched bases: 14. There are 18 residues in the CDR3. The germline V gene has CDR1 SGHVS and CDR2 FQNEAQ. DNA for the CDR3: TGTGCCAGCAGCTTAATGCGGACAGGGAGTAGACAGGACTATGGCTACACCTTC. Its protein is CASSLMRTGSRQDYGYTF.

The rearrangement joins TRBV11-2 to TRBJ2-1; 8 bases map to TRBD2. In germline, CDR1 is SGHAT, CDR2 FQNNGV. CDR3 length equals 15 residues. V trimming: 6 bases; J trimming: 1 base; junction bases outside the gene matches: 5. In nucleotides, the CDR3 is TGTGCCAGCAGAGCCCGGGGGGGGTCCTACAATGAGCAGTTCTTC. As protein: CASRARGGSYNEQFF.

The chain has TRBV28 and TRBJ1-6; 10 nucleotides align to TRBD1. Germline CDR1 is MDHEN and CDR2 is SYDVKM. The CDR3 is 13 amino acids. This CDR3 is CASSTGGDSPLHF. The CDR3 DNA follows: TGTGCTTCTTCGACAGGGGGCGACTCACCCCTCCACTTT.

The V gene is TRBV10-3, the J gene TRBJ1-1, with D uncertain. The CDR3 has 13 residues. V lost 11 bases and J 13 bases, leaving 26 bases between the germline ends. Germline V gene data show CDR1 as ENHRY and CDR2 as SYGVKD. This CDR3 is CAANEETQTKGFF. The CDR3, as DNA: TGTGCCGCCAATGAGGAGACCCAAACAAAAGGTTTCTTT.

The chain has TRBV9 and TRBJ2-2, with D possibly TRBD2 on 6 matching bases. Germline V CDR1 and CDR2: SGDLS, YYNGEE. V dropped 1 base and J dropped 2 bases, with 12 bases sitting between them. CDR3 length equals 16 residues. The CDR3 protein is CASSVSPGENTGELFF. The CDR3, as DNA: TGTGCCAGCAGCGTATCTCCGGGAGAAAACACCGGGGAGCTGTTTTTT.

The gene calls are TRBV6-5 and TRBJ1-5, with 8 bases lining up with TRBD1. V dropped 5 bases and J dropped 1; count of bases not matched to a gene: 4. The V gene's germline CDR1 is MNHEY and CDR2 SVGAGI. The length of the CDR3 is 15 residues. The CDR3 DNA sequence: TGTGCCAGCAGTAGCTACAGGGGGAGCAATCAGCCCCAGCATTTT. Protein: CASSSYRGSNQPQHF.

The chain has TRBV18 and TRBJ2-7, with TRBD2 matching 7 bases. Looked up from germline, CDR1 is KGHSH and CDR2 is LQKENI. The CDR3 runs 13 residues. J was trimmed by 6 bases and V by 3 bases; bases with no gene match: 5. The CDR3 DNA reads TGTGCCAGCTCACCGGGGGAGGGGCGCGAGCAGTACTTC. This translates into CASSPGEGREQYF.